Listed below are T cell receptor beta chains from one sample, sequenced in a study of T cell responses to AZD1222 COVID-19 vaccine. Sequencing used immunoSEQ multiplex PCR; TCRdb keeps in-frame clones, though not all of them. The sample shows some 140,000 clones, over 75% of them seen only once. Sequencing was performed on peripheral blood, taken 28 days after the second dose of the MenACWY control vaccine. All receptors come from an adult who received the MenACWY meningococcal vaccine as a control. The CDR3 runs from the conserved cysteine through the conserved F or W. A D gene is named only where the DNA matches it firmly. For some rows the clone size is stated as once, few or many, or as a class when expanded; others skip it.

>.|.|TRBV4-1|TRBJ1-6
TGCGCCAGCAGCCAAGATCATTGGAATTCACCCCTCCACTTT
CASSQDHWNSPLHF
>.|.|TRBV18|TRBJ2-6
TGTGCCAGCCGCCCGGGTCCGAAGTTATCTGGGGCCAACGTCCTGACTTTC
CASRPGPKLSGANVLTF
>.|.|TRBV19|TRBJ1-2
TGTGCCAGTGCCCGATTAGATAACAGAGGGTATGGCTACACCTTC
CASARLDNRGYGYTF
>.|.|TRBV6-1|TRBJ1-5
TGTGCCAGCAGTGAAATTGGGACGGAGGGGAATCAGCCCCAGCATTTT
CASSEIGTEGNQPQHF
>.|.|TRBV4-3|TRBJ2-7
TGCGCCAGCAGTCTTATACAGGGCGGCGAGCAGTACTTC
CASSLIQGGEQYF
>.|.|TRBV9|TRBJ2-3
TGTGCCAGCAGCTCTAAGCCCCGCACAGATACGCAGTATTTT
CASSSKPRTDTQYF
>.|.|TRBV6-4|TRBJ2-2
TGTGCCAGCAGTGACTCTCGGGGGTCCGGGGAGCTGTTTTTT
CASSDSRGSGELFF
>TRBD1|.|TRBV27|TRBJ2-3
TGTGCCAGCCGGGGGACAGGGGGCGATACGCAGTATTTT
CASRGTGGDTQYF
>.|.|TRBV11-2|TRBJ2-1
TGTGCCAGCAGCGCCCAGGGGGGCGGTGAGCAGTTCTTC
CASSAQGGGEQFF
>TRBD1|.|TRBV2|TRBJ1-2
TGTGCCAGCAATCGACAGGGGCCGGCGGGTTCCGACACCTTC
CASNRQGPAGSDTF
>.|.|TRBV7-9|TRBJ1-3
TGTGCCAGCAGGCCACCCCCATCGACTGGAAACACCATATATTTT
CASRPPPSTGNTIYF
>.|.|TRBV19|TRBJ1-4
TGTGCCAGTAGTACCAGGGGAGGTAGTGAAAAACTGTTTTTT
CASSTRGGSEKLFF
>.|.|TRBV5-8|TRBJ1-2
TGTGCCAGCAGCGTCCGGGCCACCTATGGCTACACCTTC
CASSVRATYGYTF
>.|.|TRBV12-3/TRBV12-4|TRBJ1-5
TGTGCCAGCAGTTTGTTTGTGGATCAGCCCCAGCATTTT
CASSLFVDQPQHF
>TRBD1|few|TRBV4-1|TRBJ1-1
TGCGCCAGCAGCCAAGGTGGTTTAGGGACAGGGAACACTGAAGCTTTCTTT
CASSQGGLGTGNTEAFF
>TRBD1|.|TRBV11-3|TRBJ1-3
TGTGCCAGCAGCGTCCAAGACAGGGCTGGAAACACCATATATTTT
CASSVQDRAGNTIYF
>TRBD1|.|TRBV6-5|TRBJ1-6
TGTGCCAGCAGTCCCCGGACAGGAGGAGAGGTCACCCTCCACTTT
CASSPRTGGEVTLHF
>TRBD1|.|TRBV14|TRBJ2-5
TGTGCCAGCAGCGCCGGGACAGGGTGGTTAGAGACCCAGTACTTC
CASSAGTGWLETQYF
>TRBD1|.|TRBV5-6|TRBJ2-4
TGTGCCAGCAGCTTCAGGGGGCTGAACATTCAGTACTTC
CASSFRGLNIQYF
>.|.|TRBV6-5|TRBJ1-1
TGTGCCAGCAGTTACCGGACGGGCGGATGGAACACTGAAGCTTTCTTT
CASSYRTGGWNTEAFF
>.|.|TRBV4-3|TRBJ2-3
TGCGCCAGCAGCCAACAGCGGACCCCCACAGATACGCAGTATTTT
CASSQQRTPTDTQYF
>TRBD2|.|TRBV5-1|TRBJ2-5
TGCGCCAGCAGCCCCAGACTAGCGGGGGTCGGGGGAGAGACCCAGTACTTC
CASSPRLAGVGGETQYF
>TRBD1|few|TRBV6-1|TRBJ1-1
TGTGCCAGCAGTGCCGCCGACAGGGGGAGTTTGAACACTGAAGCTTTCTTT
CASSAADRGSLNTEAFF
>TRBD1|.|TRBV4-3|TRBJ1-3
TGCGCCAGCAGCCAAGACCTCCCCAGGGGGCGTTGGTCAACTGGAAACACCATATATTTT
CASSQDLPRGRWSTGNTIYF
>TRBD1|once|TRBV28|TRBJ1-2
TGTGCCAGCAGTCCCCCGACAGGGAGGGGCTACACCTTC
CASSPPTGRGYTF
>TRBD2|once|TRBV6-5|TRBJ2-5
TGTGCCAGCAGGCTGGGGGCGGGAGGATGGGAGACCCAGTACTTC
CASRLGAGGWETQYF
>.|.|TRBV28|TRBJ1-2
TGTGCCAGCAGTGATGGCGGGGACTATGGCTACACCTTC
CASSDGGDYGYTF
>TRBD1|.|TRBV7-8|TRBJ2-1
TGTGCCAGCAGCTCCGGACAGGGGGACCGCTGGCAGTTCTTC
CASSSGQGDRWQFF
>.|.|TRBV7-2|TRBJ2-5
TGTGCCAGCAGCTCGGGGAGCGGGCAAGAGACCCAGTACTTC
CASSSGSGQETQYF
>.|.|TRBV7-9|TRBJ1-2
TGTGCCAGCAGCTTAACGGGTCAAGGGGATGGCTACACCTTC
CASSLTGQGDGYTF
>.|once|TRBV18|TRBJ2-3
TGTGCCAGCTCACCAGCAGGGTCAGATACGCAGTATTTT
CASSPAGSDTQYF
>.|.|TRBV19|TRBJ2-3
TGTGCCAGTAGTGAGGGCCGGCAATTCACAGATACGCAGTATTTT
CASSEGRQFTDTQYF
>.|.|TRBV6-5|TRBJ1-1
TGTGCCAGCAGTTACGGCGGGGGGGGACACACTGAAGCTTTCTTT
CASSYGGGGHTEAFF
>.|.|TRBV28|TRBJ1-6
TGTGCCAGCAGTTTCAGGGGTAGTGATTCACCCCTCCACTTT
CASSFRGSDSPLHF
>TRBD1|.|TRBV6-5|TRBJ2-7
TGTGCCAGCACCGCCCGGGACAGGGGGAACGAGCAGTACTTC
CASTARDRGNEQYF
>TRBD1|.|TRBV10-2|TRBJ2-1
TGCGCCAGCAGTGACCAGACAGGGGGCTTCAAGGAGCAGTTCTTC
CASSDQTGGFKEQFF
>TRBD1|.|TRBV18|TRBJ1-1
TGTGCCAGCTCACCCGGACAGGGAAAAACTGAAGCTTTCTTT
CASSPGQGKTEAFF
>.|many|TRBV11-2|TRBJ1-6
TGTGCCAGCAGCTTACGGCCCTCAGATTCACCCCTCCACTTT
CASSLRPSDSPLHF
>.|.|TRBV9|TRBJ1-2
TGTGCCAGCAGCGTCCCTGGGGGAGGCGGCTACACCTTC
CASSVPGGGGYTF
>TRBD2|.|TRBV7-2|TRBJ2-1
TGTGCCAGCAGCCGGACTAGCGGGAGGGAACATGAGCAGTTCTTC
CASSRTSGREHEQFF
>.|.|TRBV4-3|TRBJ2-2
TGCGCCAGCAGCCAAGAAGTCTGGTTGACCGGGGAGCTGTTTTTT
CASSQEVWLTGELFF
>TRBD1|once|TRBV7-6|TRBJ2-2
TGTGCCAGCAGGGGGGACAGGGGGAACACCGGGGAGCTGTTTTTT
CASRGDRGNTGELFF